The clone carrying this TCR beta chain counts as medium-sized. Under the authors' procedure: Estimates of nucleated cell counts were drawn from the amplification of reference gene primers. This table comes from immunoSEQ multiplex PCR, and its TCRdb copy is limited to in-frame clones, with some not included. The D gene and trimming were derived from the DNA, and the V and J assignments and clone size from that table. The sample includes some 240,000 clones, 75% to 85% of them seen just once. This sample is drawn from a study of blood T cell repertoires in COVID-19. The wider study: The origin of the acute and convalescent COVID-19 samples was the United States, Italy and Spain. PBMCs, B-cell-depleted T cells, or T cells provided the cDNA or gDNA that made up the material.

V was trimmed by 3 bases and J by 3 bases, leaving 15 bases between them. The CDR3 runs 16 residues. Germline-derived CDR1 and CDR2 are LNHDA and SQIVND (reference sequence). The chain employs TRBV19 and TRBJ2-1; a weak D match, TRBD2 (5 bases). The TCR originated in a woman in her 70s with COVID-19, enrolled during active disease. Sequencing was carried out using peripheral blood. CDR3 loop: CASSIRREFGYNEQFF. The CDR3 nucleotides read TGTGCCAGTAGTATTAGAAGGGAGTTCGGCTACAATGAGCAGTTCTTC.